One sample yielded the 25 T cell receptor beta chains listed below, sequenced in a study of CD8 T cells in ankylosing spondylitis. Broader study findings: Among TCR beta sequences, a motif of eight or nine highly homologous variants appeared characteristic of ankylosing spondylitis blood.

TCRdb independently ran MiXCR on the 5' RACE reads; one entry per CDR3 protein. The data hold 800,000 to 900,000 distinct CDR3 sequences, with about 11% observed a single time. These receptors' targets are unknown. The sample consisted of blood, either unsorted or a sorted T cell fraction (not recorded which). Receptor source: a male donor with ankylosing spondylitis.

This clonotype was seen more than once but under ten times. J is TRBJ2-1 and V is TRBV27; tentative D call: TRBD2 (6 bases). The CDR3 has 17 residues. V lost 0 bases and J lost 2, with 14 bases in between. The V gene's germline CDR1 is MNHEY and CDR2 SMNVEV (reference sequence). The CDR3 reads CASSLSYGSHPYNEQFF. In nucleotides, the CDR3 is TGTGCCAGCAGTTTATCGTACGGGAGCCACCCCTACAATGAGCAGTTCTTC.

This clonotype was seen only a few times. V and J are TRBV10-3 and TRBJ2-2; 7 bases line up with TRBD1. CDR3 length equals 15 residues. J gave up 1 base and V 4 bases, and 3 bases lay outside the gene matches. The germline V gene has CDR1 ENHRY and CDR2 SYGVKD. This CDR3 is CAISVAGGNTGELFF. The CDR3 DNA reads TGTGCCATCAGTGTTGCAGGGGGGAACACCGGGGAGCTGTTTTTT.

The chain is built from TRBV6-5 and TRBJ2-7, with TRBD1 identical over 7 bases. Per the germline V gene, CDR1 is MNHEY and CDR2 is SVGAGI. The CDR3 is made up of 17 amino acids. J was trimmed by 6 bases and V by 2 bases; bases with no gene match: 16. CDR3 DNA: TGTGCCAGCAGTTACCCCCATCCGGGACAGCCCTACCTCGAGCAGTACTTC. It is translated as CASSYPHPGQPYLEQYF.

This clonotype was found many times. The rearrangement uses TRBV29-1 and TRBJ2-3; D might be TRBD1 (6 bases). The CDR3 has 13 amino acids. Germline V gives CDR1 SQVTM, CDR2 ANQGSEA. V was clipped by 6 bases and J by 1 base, with 11 bases between them. The CDR3 DNA sequence: TGCAGCGTCGCCAACAGGGGCACAGATACGCAGTATTTT. Its protein product is CSVANRGTDTQYF.

The chain joins TRBV7-3 to TRBJ1-1; TRBD1 agrees at 7 bases. The V gene end was trimmed by 4 bases and the J gene end by 2 bases; junction bases not matched to a gene: 4. There are 14 residues in the CDR3. CDR1 and CDR2 (germline): SGHTA, FQGTGA. This chain's CDR3 is CASSSDRFNTEAFF. The DNA for the CDR3 is TGTGCCAGCAGCTCGGACAGGTTTAACACTGAAGCTTTCTTT.

This clonotype was found a few times. The V call is TRBV7-2, the J call TRBJ2-1, with D possibly TRBD2 on 5 matching bases. In germline, CDR1 is SGHTA, CDR2 FQGNSA. V lost 2 bases and J lost 4, with 12 bases in between. The CDR3 loop spans 15 amino acids. As DNA, the CDR3 is TGTGCCAGCAGCTTAACGGACTCCTTTTACAATGAGCAGTTCTTC. This translates into CASSLTDSFYNEQFF.

Only a few counts were recorded for this clonotype. V usage is TRBV7-3 and J usage is TRBJ2-3; 7 bases fit TRBD1. Per the germline V gene, CDR1 is SGHTA and CDR2 is FQGTGA. This CDR3 has 15 amino acids. V trimming: 3 bases; J trimming: 3 bases; junction bases outside the gene matches: 6. CDR3 DNA sequence: TGTGCCAGCAGCTTTACCGGGACAGCTACAGATACGCAGTATTTT. Translating it yields CASSFTGTATDTQYF.

This clonotype was recorded many times. This chain connects TRBV20-1 to TRBJ1-6; D is ambiguous. The germline gives CDR1 DFQATT, CDR2 SNEGSKA (reference sequence). The CDR3 is made up of 13 amino acids. The V and J ends lost 2 bases and 10 bases respectively, with 12 bases between them. The CDR3 nucleotides read TGCAGTGCTAGAACCGCCAGGACCTCACCCCTCCACTTT. It yields the protein CSARTARTSPLHF.

The chain joins TRBV7-9 to TRBJ1-4; 9 bases fit TRBD1. The CDR3 totals 14 residues. J gave up 6 bases and V 5 bases, and 4 bases lay outside the gene matches. Germline V gene data show CDR1 as SEHNR and CDR2 as FQNEAQ (reference sequence). The CDR3 coding sequence is TGTGCCAGCAGCCCGGGACAGGGACATGAAAAACTGTTTTTT. The encoded protein is CASSPGQGHEKLFF.

The V call is TRBV5-1, the J call TRBJ2-5; D uncertain. V lost 0 bases, J lost 1 base, and 7 bases lay in between. Germline CDR1 and CDR2: SGHRS and YFSETQ. The CDR3 has 14 amino acids. The CDR3 nucleotides read TGCGCCAGCAGCTTGGGTCATTTCCAAGAGACCCAGTACTTC. It yields the protein CASSLGHFQETQYF.

Turning to this clonotype: The junction does not match germline at one end; this may be a read error. The chain links TRBV18 to TRBJ1-6, with D hard to call. CDR3 length: 15 amino acids. Germline V gives CDR1 KGHSH, CDR2 LQKENI. The CDR3 reads CASSPTEREGSPLHF. The CDR3 nucleotides read TGTGCTAGCTCACCCACAGAGAGGGAAGGCTCACCCCTCCACTTT. The variable domain in full, completed from reference TRBV18 and TRBJ1-6, reads NAGVMQNPRHLVRRRGQEARLRCSPMKGHSHVYWYRQLPEEGLKFMVYLQKENIIDESGMPKERFSAEFPKEGPSILRIQQVVRGDSAAYFCASSPTEREGSPLHFGNGTRLTVT.

This clonotype came up a few times. This chain joins TRBV5-5 and TRBJ1-2; D gene uncertain. The CDR3 is 15 amino acids. Germline V gives CDR1 SGHKS, CDR2 YYEKEE (reference sequence). V dropped 4 bases and J dropped 6 bases, with 19 bases sitting between them. The CDR3 bases are TGTGCCAGCAGCCAGAGGCGGGAGATTTTAAATGGCTACACCTTC. Translation gives CASSQRREILNGYTF.

This chain's CDR3 is CASSSSGSTYEQYF. The CDR3 nucleotides are TGTGCCAGCAGCTCCAGCGGGAGCACCTACGAGCAGTACTTC. J is TRBJ2-7 and V is TRBV28; 8 bases align to TRBD2. CDR1 and CDR2 (germline): MDHEN, SYDVKM. The CDR3 covers 14 residues. J lost 2 bases, V lost 6 bases, and 6 bases had no gene match.

The rearrangement links TRBV28 to TRBJ2-7, with 7 positions matching TRBD2. CDR3 size: 14 residues. V lost 1 base to trimming and J lost 7 bases; unmatched junction nucleotides: 7. The germline CDR1 and CDR2 sequences are MDHEN and SYDVKM. The CDR3 nucleotides read TGTGCCAGCAGTTTATTTTGGGGAGGGCAAGAGCAGTACTTC. The encoded protein is CASSLFWGGQEQYF.

This clonotype showed up many times. The rearrangement links TRBV5-1 to TRBJ2-1, with TRBD2 as a possible D gene (6 bases). The germline V and J ends were trimmed by 7 bases and 7 bases, with 15 bases remaining between them. The CDR3 has 13 amino acids. CDR1 and CDR2 (germline): SGHRS, YFSETQ. The CDR3 nucleotides read TGCGCCAGCCGGAGGGAGGCGAATAATGAGCAGTTCTTC. Translating it yields CASRREANNEQFF.

The V and J genes are TRBV4-2 and TRBJ1-2; D is ambiguous. The V gene's germline CDR1 is LGHNA and CDR2 YNFKEQ. This CDR3 is built from 15 residues. V shed 4 bases and J shed 2 bases, with 14 bases lying between them. This chain's CDR3 is CASSLQSRGNYGYTF. CDR3 in DNA: TGTGCCAGCAGCCTCCAATCGCGAGGGAACTATGGCTACACCTTC.

This clonotype turned up a few times. The chain couples TRBV20-1 to TRBJ1-6, with D possibly matching TRBD1 (6 bases). The CDR3 runs to 13 residues. The germline V gene has CDR1 DFQATT and CDR2 SNEGSKA (reference sequence). The ends were cut back, 3 bases at V and 7 bases at J, with 10 bases in the middle. CDR3 DNA sequence: TGCAGTGCTAGCAGGGGCGCGAATTCACCCCTCCACTTT. It encodes CSASRGANSPLHF.

There are a few counts of this clonotype. V is TRBV29-1 and J is TRBJ1-1, with D possibly matching TRBD1 (5 bases). CDR3 length equals 13 residues. Germline V gives CDR1 SQVTM, CDR2 ANQGSEA. Trimming took off 6 bases at V and 0 bases at J, with 11 bases between the two ends. The CDR3 reads CSVSRGLNTEAFF. The CDR3 region has the DNA TGCAGCGTGAGTCGGGGGTTGAACACTGAAGCTTTCTTT.

The CDR3 region is CASSLQENPSPLHF. The CDR3 DNA sequence: TGTGCCAGCAGCTTACAGGAGAACCCTTCACCCCTCCACTTT. The rearrangement uses TRBV7-2 and TRBJ1-6; D gene ambiguous. The germline gives CDR1 SGHTA, CDR2 FQGNSA. The CDR3 is made up of 14 amino acids. V was shortened by 2 bases and J by 9 bases, with 11 bases between the two germline ends.

This clonotype has a handful of counts. The chain recombines TRBV20-1 with TRBJ2-3; D unresolved. CDR1 DFQATT and CDR2 SNEGSKA come from the germline V gene (reference sequence). The V end lost 6 bases, the J end lost 0 bases, and 7 bases lay between the germline ends. CDR3 length: 12 residues. The CDR3 DNA reads as TGCAGTGCCAGGATCAGCACAGATACGCAGTATTTT. As protein: CSARISTDTQYF.

This clonotype has a handful of counts. The rearrangement uses TRBV5-1 and TRBJ2-2; tentatively, D is TRBD2 (6 bases). This CDR3 contains 14 residues. Trimming shortened V by 4 bases and J by 7 bases, and 14 bases separated the two germline ends. CDR1 is SGHRS and CDR2 is YFSETQ in the germline V gene. The CDR3 DNA is TGCGCCAGCAGCCGGGACTCCCTTGGCGGGGAGCTGTTTTTT. Amino acid sequence: CASSRDSLGGELFF.

The chain uses TRBV20-1 and TRBJ2-7; 11 positions match TRBD2. Per germline, CDR1 DFQATT and CDR2 SNEGSKA (reference sequence). The CDR3 runs 12 residues. V lost 6 bases to trimming and J lost 9 bases; unmatched junction nucleotides: 7. This chain's CDR3 is CSAHLAGGAQYF. In DNA, the CDR3 is TGCAGTGCACATCTAGCGGGAGGCGCGCAGTACTTC.

The rearrangement links TRBV4-2 to TRBJ1-4; D unclear. CDR3 size: 16 residues. Between the trimmed V and J ends, which lost 7 bases and 4 bases, there was a span of 19 bases. CDR1 is LGHNA and CDR2 is YNFKEQ in the germline V gene. The CDR3 DNA reads as TGTGCCAGCACCCACACGCGGTCCAGCCGTAATGAAAAACTGTTTTTT. Translated, it gives CASTHTRSSRNEKLFF.

The V gene is TRBV5-1, the J gene TRBJ1-1, with D unclear. From germline, CDR1 is SGHRS and CDR2 YFSETQ. CDR3 length equals 14 residues. Trimming took 5 bases from V and 0 from J, leaving 11 bases between them. The CDR3: CASSREGMNTEAFF. DNA for the CDR3: TGCGCCAGCAGTAGGGAGGGAATGAACACTGAAGCTTTCTTT.

In its sample, this clonotype was seen many times. The J gene is TRBJ1-2, the V gene TRBV29-1; D uncertain. The CDR3 totals 14 residues. Trimming left V 0 bases short and J 5 bases short, with 13 bases between. The germline V gene has CDR1 SQVTM and CDR2 ANQGSEA. In nucleotides, the CDR3 is TGCAGCGTTGAAGATCAAGGTAGTAGGTATGGCTACACCTTC. The encoded protein is CSVEDQGSRYGYTF. The full variable domain, in which reference TRBV29-1 and TRBJ1-2 provide the parts outside the CDR3, is SAVISQKPSRDICQRGTSLTIQCQVDSQVTMMFWYRQQPGQSLTLIATANQGSEATYESGFVIDKFPISRPNLTFSTLTVSNMSPEDSSIYLCSVEDQGSRYGYTFGSGTRLTVV.